Shown below are 17 T cell receptor beta chains from a single sample sequenced in a study of T cell responses to AZD1222 COVID-19 vaccine. This table comes from immunoSEQ multiplex PCR, and its TCRdb copy is limited to in-frame clones, with some not included. The data hold about 140,000 clones, with 80% to 90% observed a single time. The sequencing used peripheral blood, collected on day 0 of AZD1222 vaccination. The origin of the receptors is an adult in good health.

The rearrangement joins TRBV7-9 to TRBJ1-3; tentatively, D is TRBD1 (5 bases). V lost 6 bases, J lost 0 bases, and 9 bases lay in between. The CDR3 covers 14 residues. Germline assignment: CDR1 SEHNR and CDR2 FQNEAQ (reference sequence). The CDR3 region has the DNA TGTGCCAGCAGTCTACAGGACTCTGGAAACACCATATATTTT. It yields the protein CASSLQDSGNTIYF.

Details on this clone: Its ends do not fully match the called genes, so a read error is possible. This rearrangement joins TRBV7-3 to TRBJ2-3; D might be TRBD2 (6 bases). This CDR3 contains 15 residues. Germline V lookup: CDR1 SGHTA, CDR2 FQGTGA. The CDR3 DNA reads as TGTGCCAGCAGCCGGGGTAGGGGAGGCACCGATACGCAGTATTTT. This gives the protein CASSRGRGGTDTQYF.

The V and J genes are TRBV7-9 and TRBJ1-6, with D hard to call. The CDR3 contains 16 residues. The germline V gene encodes CDR1 SEHNR and CDR2 FQNEAQ (reference sequence). The V end was cut by 1 base, the J end by 0 bases, with 7 bases between. The CDR3 protein is CASSLGASSYNSPLHF. CDR3 nucleotide sequence: TGTGCCAGCAGCTTAGGGGCGAGCTCCTATAATTCACCCCTCCACTTT.

The chain has TRBV25-1 and TRBJ1-1; perhaps TRBD1 as D (6 bases). Germline-derived CDR1 and CDR2 are MGHDK and SYGVNS. V lost 5 bases, J lost 4 bases, and 17 bases lay in between. CDR3 size: 15 residues. CDR3 residues: CASSPSRGGGTEAFF. Written as DNA, the CDR3 is TGTGCCAGCAGTCCCTCTCGGGGAGGGGGCACTGAAGCTTTCTTT.

The rearrangement joins TRBV15 to TRBJ1-2, with 8 bases aligning to TRBD1. CDR3 length: 14 amino acids. CDR1 LNHNV and CDR2 YYDKDF come from the germline V gene (reference sequence). The V and J ends lost 1 base and 4 bases, in that order; junction bases with no gene match: 2. CDR3 sequence (DNA): TGTGCCACCAGCAGAGTAGGACAGGGCTATGGCTACACCTTC. It translates to CATSRVGQGYGYTF.

The J gene is TRBJ1-1, the V gene TRBV30, with D unresolved. This CDR3 comprises 12 residues. Per the germline V gene, CDR1 is GTSNPN and CDR2 is SVGIG (reference sequence). V was pared by 7 bases and J by 1 base, with 10 bases between. The CDR3 DNA reads as TGTGCCTTAAGTGCAGGGAACACTGAAGCTTTCTTT. Protein product: CALSAGNTEAFF.

V usage is TRBV9 and J usage is TRBJ1-6, with TRBD1 matching 8 bases. The length of the CDR3 is 15 residues. CDR1 and CDR2 from the germline V gene are SGDLS and YYNGEE. V shed 1 base, J shed 9 bases, and the junction held 6 bases outside the gene matches. Here the CDR3 reads CASSVQGAQGSPLHF. As DNA, the CDR3 is TGTGCCAGCAGCGTACAGGGGGCTCAAGGTTCACCCCTCCACTTT.

The chain couples TRBV29-1 to TRBJ1-1; no reliable D call. Germline lookup yields CDR1 SQVTM and CDR2 ANQGSEA. With 6 bases removed from V and 11 bases from J, the gap between germline ends came to 22 bases. CDR3 length: 13 residues. Here the CDR3 reads CSVRLTDGMYAFF. The CDR3 DNA reads TGCAGCGTCAGGCTAACGGACGGGATGTATGCTTTCTTT.

CDR3: CASSQSSLAGGSSTDTQYF. In DNA form, the CDR3 reads TGTGCCAGCAGCCAAAGCTCACTAGCGGGAGGGTCTAGCACAGATACGCAGTATTTT. This chain links TRBV3-1 (or the pseudogene TRBV3-2) with TRBJ2-3; 13 bases are a match to TRBD2. The CDR3 runs to 19 residues. The junction had 8 bases not matched to a gene; V was cut back by 2 bases and J by 0 bases. Germline V gives CDR1 LGHDT, CDR2 YNNKEL (reference sequence).

The chain uses TRBV29-1 and TRBJ1-1, with D uncertain. The V gene lost 6 bases and the J gene lost 0 bases, with 8 bases spanning the gap. The CDR3 sequence is 12 residues long. Per germline, CDR1 SQVTM and CDR2 ANQGSEA. The CDR3 nucleotides read TGCAGCGTGGGCTTCCTGAACACTGAAGCTTTCTTT. Its translation is CSVGFLNTEAFF.

This clone was counted once. The chain employs TRBV24-1 and TRBJ1-1; no firm D call. V dropped 2 bases and J dropped 1 base, with 10 bases sitting between them. Germline lookup yields CDR1 KGHDR and CDR2 SFDVKD. The CDR3 is 15 residues long. As DNA, the CDR3 is TGTGCCACCAGTGATTCTACAGCAGGGAACACTGAAGCTTTCTTT. Its protein product is CATSDSTAGNTEAFF.

This sequence joins TRBV2 and TRBJ1-5; TRBD1 aligns across 9 bases. Germline lookup yields CDR1 SNHLY and CDR2 FYNNEI. After removal of 2 bases from V and 2 bases from J, the junction contained 4 bases not matched to a gene. The CDR3 contains 16 residues. CDR3 region: CASSETDRGGNQPQHF. The CDR3 bases are TGTGCCAGCAGTGAAACGGACAGGGGCGGCAATCAGCCCCAGCATTTT.

For the CDR3, the DNA is TGTGCCAGCAGCCTGTCCCCCGTTTACGAGCAGTACTTC. Translating gives CASSLSPVYEQYF. V gene TRBV6-2 or TRBV6-3 combines with J gene TRBJ2-7; no clear D. The CDR3 has 13 residues. Between the trimmed V and J ends, which lost 6 bases and 4 bases, there was a span of 13 bases. The germline V gene encodes CDR1 MNHEY and CDR2 SVGEGT.

CDR3 DNA sequence: TGTGCCAGCAGCTCGTCCCTAGCGGGAGAGGCCGGGGAGCTGTTTTTT. This encodes CASSSSLAGEAGELFF. V usage is TRBV7-7 and J usage is TRBJ2-2, with 10 nucleotides matching TRBD2. The J segment lost 6 bases and the V segment lost 4 bases, leaving 8 bases of the junction unmatched. Germline CDR1 reads SSHAT; CDR2 reads FNYEAQ (reference sequence). The CDR3 consists of 16 residues.

The chain joins TRBV4-1 to TRBJ2-2, with no clear D. In germline, CDR1 is MGHRA, CDR2 YSYEKL. The ends were cut back, 0 bases at V and 0 bases at J, with 2 bases in the middle. The CDR3 contains 14 residues. The CDR3 DNA reads TGCGCCAGCAGCCAAGAACCGAACACCGGGGAGCTGTTTTTT. Its translation is CASSQEPNTGELFF.

The rearrangement links TRBV5-8 to TRBJ1-2; D is uncertain. This CDR3 comprises 15 residues. Trimming removed 0 bases from V and 7 bases from J, with 16 bases in between. CDR1 SGHTS and CDR2 YDEGEE come from the germline V gene. This CDR3 is CASSLVGPGGFGYTF. In DNA, the CDR3 is TGTGCCAGCAGCTTGGTCGGCCCTGGAGGATTTGGCTACACCTTC.

CDR3 nucleotides: TGCAGCGCCGCTCGGGGGAGTAGTGGCAATGAGCAGTTCTTC. It translates to CSAARGSSGNEQFF. The chain joins TRBV29-1 to TRBJ2-1, with a tentative D call TRBD2 (6 bases). CDR1 and CDR2 (germline): SQVTM, ANQGSEA. This CDR3 has 14 amino acids. V gave up 7 bases and J gave up 6 bases, with 19 bases separating them.